This TCR beta chain was recorded in a study of early T cells in non-severe SARS-CoV-2 infection. Background on the study: Sequencing of bulk RNA from unsorted whole blood was done, without chain pairing.

Germline V gene lookup returns CDR1 DFQATT and CDR2 SNEGSKA (reference sequence). This CDR3 contains 12 residues. V lost 6 bases and J lost 10, with 18 bases in between. TCRdb analysed the 5' RACE reads with MiXCR anew, one entry per CDR3 protein. This repertoire shows 40,000 to 55,000 distinct CDR3 sequences, 13% found once; its top ten account for about 10%. This clonotype occurred a few times. The chain couples TRBV20-1 to TRBJ1-1; tentative D call: TRBD1 (5 bases). The sequence came from an adult who was a healthcare worker with PCR-confirmed SARS-CoV-2 infection or an uninfected control (not recorded which). Material: whole blood. Written as DNA, the CDR3 is TGCAGTGCGGGGGGACGGACCGCCCGAGCTTTCTTT. Residues: CSAGGRTARAFF.